The 22 T cell receptor beta chains below all came from one sample that was sequenced in a study of shared clonotypes between healthy human individuals. The repertoire was sequenced with immunoSEQ multiplex PCR; TCRdb's copy has only in-frame clones and lacks some. The sample has 400,000 to 600,000 clones; roughly 95% are singletons. The sample taken for sequencing was naive CD4+ T cells sorted from blood. As to subset: CD45RA+ positively selected. All receptors derive from a woman in her twenties or thirties in good health.

This chain uses TRBV28 with TRBJ2-2; D possibly matches TRBD1 or TRBD2 (5 bases each). The CDR3 loop spans 17 amino acids. V lost 4 bases and J 4 bases, leaving 19 bases between the germline ends. Germline CDR1 MDHEN, CDR2 SYDVKM. CDR3 nucleotides: TGTGCCAGCAGTTATGGGTTCAGGGCCCGGGGCACCGGGGAGCTGTTTTTT. It is translated as CASSYGFRARGTGELFF. The whole variable domain, remainder taken from reference TRBV28 and TRBJ2-2, is DVKVTQSSRYLVKRTGEKVFLECVQDMDHENMFWYRQDPGLGLRLIYFSYDVKMKEKGDIPEGYSVSREKKERFSLILESASTNQTSMYLCASSYGFRARGTGELFFGEGSRLTVL.

This clone was seen a handful of times. The chain uses TRBV6-5 and TRBJ2-7; 10 bases line up with TRBD1. Germline V gives CDR1 MNHEY, CDR2 SVGAGI. The length of the CDR3 is 13 residues. Losses at the gene ends were 5 bases for V and 7 bases for J; bases not matched to a gene: 5. CDR3 in amino acids: CASSGDRGNEQYF. As DNA, the CDR3 is TGTGCCAGCAGTGGGGACAGGGGCAATGAGCAGTACTTC.

The rearrangement uses TRBV28 and TRBJ1-2; no clear D. The CDR3 runs to 12 residues. Trimming removed 6 bases at V and 3 bases at J, with 8 bases between. Germline V gives CDR1 MDHEN, CDR2 SYDVKM. CDR3 in amino acids: CASRGEDYGYTF. The CDR3 DNA reads as TGTGCCAGCAGGGGTGAGGACTATGGCTACACCTTC.

The CDR3 loop reads CASSPWQGDNEQYF. CDR3 in DNA: TGTGCCAGCTCACCCTGGCAGGGCGACAACGAGCAGTACTTC. V usage is TRBV18 and J usage is TRBJ2-7, with a weak D call TRBD1 (5 bases). The CDR3 sequence is 14 residues long. The germline CDR1 and CDR2 sequences are KGHSH and LQKENI. V dropped 3 bases and J dropped 5 bases, with 14 bases sitting between them.

The rearrangement uses TRBV11-3 and TRBJ1-1; 7 bases align to TRBD1. Germline V lookup: CDR1 SGHNT, CDR2 YENEEA. This CDR3 has 14 residues. V trimming: 2 bases; J trimming: 5 bases; junction bases outside the gene matches: 5. As DNA, the CDR3 is TGTGCCAGCAGCTTAACAGGGGTTGATACTGAAGCTTTCTTT. Amino acids: CASSLTGVDTEAFF.

The chain is built from TRBV9 and TRBJ2-2; D unresolved. V lost 0 bases, J lost 0 bases, and 12 bases lay in between. Germline CDR1 SGDLS, CDR2 YYNGEE. The CDR3 is made up of 17 amino acids. CDR3 sequence: CASSVGEARANTGELFF. CDR3 DNA sequence: TGTGCCAGCAGCGTAGGAGAAGCACGCGCGAACACCGGGGAGCTGTTTTTT.

The rearrangement links TRBV4-1 to TRBJ1-5, with D tentatively TRBD1 (5 bases). CDR1 and CDR2 (germline): MGHRA, YSYEKL. The CDR3 consists of 16 residues. V gave up 4 bases and J gave up 3 bases, with 16 bases separating them. CDR3 residues: CASSPERGVSNQPQHF. The DNA of the CDR3 is TGCGCCAGCAGCCCCGAAAGGGGTGTTTCCAATCAGCCCCAGCATTTT.

The V gene is TRBV29-1, the J gene TRBJ2-3; no reliable D call. Germline V gives CDR1 SQVTM, CDR2 ANQGSEA. The V and J ends lost 5 bases and 5 bases respectively, with 14 bases between them. This CDR3 has 13 amino acids. CDR3 protein: CSVRAPLRDTQYF. Written as DNA, the CDR3 is TGCAGCGTTCGAGCTCCGCTGAGAGATACGCAGTATTTT.

The rearrangement links TRBV7-3 to TRBJ1-1, with 8 bases matching TRBD1. Germline CDR1 SGHTA, CDR2 FQGTGA. The CDR3 covers 13 residues. After removal of 5 bases from V and 3 bases from J, the junction contained 2 bases not matched to a gene. The CDR3 region has the DNA TGTGCCAGCAGCAAACAGGGGGACACTGAAGCTTTCTTT. Translated: CASSKQGDTEAFF.

The chain has TRBV27 and TRBJ1-6, with D possibly being TRBD1 (6 bases). The CDR3 is 14 amino acids. The V end lost 6 bases, the J end lost 6 bases, and 12 bases lay between the germline ends. Germline V lookup: CDR1 MNHEY, CDR2 SMNVEV (reference sequence). CDR3 DNA: TGTGCCAGCAGCAGGGGCCGGGGTAATTCACCCCTCCACTTT. This codes for CASSRGRGNSPLHF.

V gene TRBV4-2 combines with J gene TRBJ2-7, with D perhaps matching TRBD2 (6 bases). The CDR3 has 17 residues. Trimming stripped 3 bases from V and 0 bases from J, with 18 bases between. Germline V gene data show CDR1 as LGHNA and CDR2 as YNFKEQ. CDR3 sequence (DNA): TGTGCCAGCAGCCAGAAGAGGGGTAGCGGAGGCTCCTACGAGCAGTACTTC. Protein: CASSQKRGSGGSYEQYF.

This chain joins TRBV9 and TRBJ1-5; D gene unclear. Trimming stripped 0 bases from V and 5 bases from J, with 9 bases between. Germline values: CDR1 SGDLS, CDR2 YYNGEE. The CDR3 consists of 14 residues. The CDR3 DNA follows: TGTGCCAGCAGCGTAGATGCCACAGATCAGCCCCAGCATTTT. This translates into CASSVDATDQPQHF.

The chain combines TRBV5-1 with TRBJ1-5; 8 bases line up with TRBD1. The CDR3 is 17 amino acids. The germline V gene has CDR1 SGHRS and CDR2 YFSETQ. After removal of 2 bases from V and 0 bases from J, the junction contained 7 bases not matched to a gene. Here the CDR3 DNA reads TGCGCCAGCAGCTTTGAGCCTACAGGGGGTAGCAATCAGCCCCAGCATTTT. Translating it yields CASSFEPTGGSNQPQHF.

V gene TRBV28 combines with J gene TRBJ2-7, with 10 bases lining up with TRBD1. With 2 bases clipped from V and 5 bases from J, the junction kept 6 bases outside the gene matches. Germline loops: CDR1 MDHEN, CDR2 SYDVKM. The CDR3 is 15 residues long. The chain's CDR3 is CASSLQRTGGDEQYF. In nucleotides, the CDR3 is TGTGCCAGCAGTTTACAAAGGACAGGGGGAGACGAGCAGTACTTC.

Comments on this clone: Distinct nucleotide sequences in the sample also encode this CDR3. J is TRBJ2-7 and V is TRBV28; no clear D gene. Trimming stripped 2 bases from V and 1 base from J, with 6 bases between. Germline CDR1 and CDR2: MDHEN and SYDVKM. The CDR3 runs to 13 residues. The CDR3 DNA follows: TGTGCCAGCAGTTTACCGGCTTCCTACGAGCAGTACTTC. Its protein product is CASSLPASYEQYF.

This chain links TRBV10-3 with TRBJ2-2; a weak D match, TRBD2 (6 bases). There are 13 residues in the CDR3. CDR1 is ENHRY, CDR2 SYGVKD, per germline. V lost 6 bases to trimming and J lost 6 bases, with 11 bases between them. CDR3 sequence (DNA): TGTGCCATCAGCCCCGGGACTGCCGGGGAGCTGTTTTTT. The encoded protein is CAISPGTAGELFF.

The chain uses TRBV19 and TRBJ1-5, with D possibly matching TRBD1 (6 bases). CDR3 length: 15 amino acids. V lost 3 bases to trimming and J lost 5 bases, with 14 bases between them. Per germline, CDR1 LNHDA and CDR2 SQIVND (reference sequence). The CDR3 DNA sequence: TGTGCCAGTAGTATGTGGCAGGGGAAGGATCAGCCCCAGCATTTT. Translating gives CASSMWQGKDQPQHF.

V gene TRBV29-1 combines with J gene TRBJ2-2; 7 bases fit TRBD1. The CDR3 runs 14 residues. CDR1 is SQVTM, CDR2 ANQGSEA, per germline. J gave up 0 bases and V 6 bases, and 4 bases lay outside the gene matches. The CDR3 here is CSVRQGSNTGELFF. The CDR3 nucleotides read TGCAGCGTCAGACAGGGATCGAACACCGGGGAGCTGTTTTTT.

CDR3 sequence reads: CASSGTGSPYEEQYF. CDR3 DNA sequence: TGTGCCAGTAGTGGAACAGGTAGCCCTTACGAGGAGCAGTACTTC. The chain joins TRBV19 to TRBJ2-7; possible D gene TRBD1, 5 bases. The V gene lost 5 bases and the J gene lost 7 bases, with 21 bases spanning the gap. In germline, CDR1 is LNHDA, CDR2 SQIVND (reference sequence). The CDR3 covers 15 residues.

This clone was recorded only once. The genes are TRBV15 and TRBJ1-5; no clear D gene. CDR3 length: 18 amino acids. V lost 0 bases and J lost 4, with 19 bases in between. Germline assignment: CDR1 LNHNV and CDR2 YYDKDF (reference sequence). The CDR3 loop is CATSRDLGSRSGNQPQHF. CDR3 DNA: TGTGCCACCAGCAGAGATCTAGGTTCGCGTTCGGGGAATCAGCCCCAGCATTTT.

This clone was seen once. The chain recombines TRBV7-9 with TRBJ1-1; 10 nucleotides agree with TRBD1. The germline V gene has CDR1 SEHNR and CDR2 FQNEAQ (reference sequence). With V trimmed by 5 bases and J by 5 bases, 5 bases remained unmatched. The CDR3 has 14 residues. CDR3 sequence: CASSQDRGWTEAFF. The CDR3, as DNA: TGTGCCAGCAGCCAGGACAGGGGGTGGACTGAAGCTTTCTTT.

The rearrangement links TRBV2 to TRBJ2-3; possible D gene TRBD2, 5 bases. In germline, CDR1 is SNHLY, CDR2 FYNNEI. This CDR3 contains 14 residues. Trimming removed 8 bases from V and 1 base from J, with 13 bases in between. CDR3 nucleotide sequence: TGTGCCAGCGGAAGGACTGGGCGCACAGATACGCAGTATTTT. It codes for CASGRTGRTDTQYF.